This entry concerns a single TCR beta chain. The target antigen is unknown. V dropped 0 bases and J dropped 1 base, with 11 bases sitting between them. Germline values: CDR1 SGHNT, CDR2 YYREEE (reference sequence). This CDR3 region has 15 residues. Investigators merged groups given second doses at roughly 4 or roughly 12 weeks. The repertoire was sequenced with immunoSEQ multiplex PCR; TCRdb's copy has only in-frame clones and lacks some. This sample carries some 130,000 clones, 70% to 90% of them seen once, and the ten largest clones take 5% to 6%. This entry comes from a study of T cell responses to AZD1222 COVID-19 vaccine. Points from the study as a whole: Nearly half of the spike-specific TCRs reportedly recognize variant regions that carry no mutations. There were vaccine-associated CD4 TCRs across spike, dominant at 160-218 and 743-854.

The receptor comes from an adult who received the AZD1222 COVID-19 vaccine. The sequencing here drew on peripheral blood, taken 28 days after the second AZD1222 dose. The rearrangement joins TRBV5-4 to TRBJ2-7; no clear D. The chain's CDR3 is CASSLGTVESYEQYF. The CDR3 nucleotides are TGTGCCAGCAGCTTGGGTACGGTAGAGTCCTACGAGCAGTACTTC.